This TCR beta chain stems from a study of OX40 agonist ivuxolimab in advanced cancers. About the study: Antecedent anti-PD-1, anti-PD-L1 or anti-CTLA-4 therapy was permissible, with roughly 40% having received some. Findings and caveats of the study: Some patients without response likewise showed low normalized clonal expansion.

Trimming stripped 2 bases from V and 6 bases from J, with 11 bases between. The CDR3 loop spans 13 amino acids. Germline V CDR1 and CDR2: SGHRS, YFSETQ. This clone has a single count. Its antigen remains unknown. Some clones are missing from TCRdb's copy, which holds only in-frame ones; the method was immunoSEQ multiplex PCR. The sample comprises 46,000 or so clones, around 77% of which are singletons, and over 2% rests with the top ten. Sequencing was performed on CD4+ or CD8+ T cells sorted from blood, taken in a trial of the OX40 agonist ivuxolimab. The V call is TRBV5-1, the J call TRBJ1-2; a possible D gene is TRBD1 (5 bases). This clonotype originated in an adult with an advanced solid tumor such as melanoma, head and neck, liver or kidney cancer. The CDR3 protein is CASSFDSSNGYTF. The DNA of the CDR3 is TGCGCCAGCAGCTTCGACAGCTCTAATGGCTACACCTTC.